This TCR beta chain derives from a study of tumor-infiltrating lymphocytes in primary liver carcinoma. Study-wide background: Donors had hepatocellular carcinoma or combined HCC and intrahepatic cholangiocarcinoma.

General observations from the study: Tumor-adjacent and tumor-blood pairs overlapped less than tumor region pairs did. Tumor samples exhibited a significantly greater top-250-clone fraction than blood samples (p = 0.039).

With a constant-region primer, TCR beta cDNA was made from approximately 520 ng of total RNA. Slightly modified ARM-PCR, run as three nested multiplex PCR rounds, produced the TCR beta libraries. For around 9 cycles apiece, the opening two PCR rounds ran with TRBV1-TRBV30 forward primers and a C-beta reverse primer. TCRdb reprocessed the multiplex PCR reads with MiXCR, giving one entry per CDR3 protein. There are tens of thousands of distinct CDR3 sequences in the sample; 60% to 75% occur only once, and about 30% lies in the top ten. Comment on this clonotype: Its specificity is not known.

Starting material for RNA and DNA co-extraction consisted of about 17-34 mg of unsorted bulk tissue. Primary liver carcinomas in the patients were surgically resected. The length of the CDR3 is 17 residues. CDR1 MNHEY and CDR2 SVGEGT come from the germline V gene. The trim removed 5 bases at V and 4 bases at J, leaving 10 bases unmatched. This receptor was taken from a man aged 40-49 years with primary liver carcinoma and hepatitis B virus infection. The J gene is TRBJ2-1, the V gene TRBV6-2 or TRBV6-3, with 11 bases fitting TRBD2. Material for sequencing was liver tumor tissue from sampling region 3. This sample's subset: tumor region T3, left-lateral pole. CDR3 in amino acids: CASSDPTSGRSYNEQFF. The CDR3 coding sequence is TGTGCCAGCAGTGACCCAACTAGCGGGAGAAGTTACAATGAGCAGTTCTTC.